The 28 T cell receptor beta chains in this list originate from one sample, sequenced in a study of T cells expressing NK-cell markers. Following a re-call of the 5' RACE reads, TCRdb has one entry per CDR3 protein and lacks DNA. The table lists approximately 460,000 distinct CDR3 sequences. Sequences were obtained from blood T cells: a sorted CD56 or NKG2C T cell subset, CD4+ or CD8+ T cells, or bulk PBMC T cells (not recorded which). The receptor source for this set is a woman between 18 and 70 years old in good health.

The V call is TRBV25-1, the J call TRBJ2-6. Looked up from germline, CDR1 is MGHDK and CDR2 is SYGVNS. The CDR3 contains 15 residues. CDR3 region: CASSELTSGANVLTF.

The V gene is TRBV20-1, the J gene TRBJ1-4. There are 14 residues in the CDR3. Germline loops: CDR1 DFQATT, CDR2 SNEGSKA (reference sequence). CDR3: CSARGGLGNEKLFF.

The V gene is TRBV20-1, the J gene TRBJ1-1; the D gene TCRdb calls, TRBD1, cannot be checked with no DNA. Germline values: CDR1 DFQATT, CDR2 SNEGSKA (reference sequence). This CDR3 spans 12 amino acids. The CDR3 is CSATSPGSRAFF.

The chain carries TRBV20-1 and TRBJ2-4; TCRdb indicates TRBD1, and absent DNA this call remains unverified. The CDR3 contains 16 residues. Germline CDR1 and CDR2: DFQATT and SNEGSKA (reference sequence). CDR3 sequence reads: CSALSGTGLAKNIQYF.

The rearrangement joins TRBV13 to TRBJ2-1; TCRdb returns TRBD2, unconfirmable since there is no DNA. The CDR3 runs to 15 residues. Germline assignment: CDR1 PRHDT and CDR2 FYEKMQ (reference sequence). CDR3 amino acids: CASSLRTSGFYEQFF.

CDR3: CASSPWTSDNEQFF. V gene TRBV5-1 combines with J gene TRBJ2-1; as DNA is missing, the TRBD2 call by TCRdb cannot be tested. Germline V CDR1 and CDR2: SGHRS, YFSETQ. The CDR3 sequence is 14 residues long.

The chain carries TRBV28 and TRBJ2-1; TCRdb's D gene call, TRBD2, goes unchecked for lack of DNA. CDR3 length: 16 amino acids. CDR1 and CDR2 (germline): MDHEN, SYDVKM. CDR3 sequence: CASSSIAGAFNGEQFF.

CDR3 protein: CAWRPLNRARELFF. The chain couples TRBV30 to TRBJ2-2; the D gene TCRdb calls, TRBD1, cannot be checked with no DNA. CDR1 is GTSNPN and CDR2 is SVGIG in the germline V gene (reference sequence). There are 14 residues in the CDR3.

The J gene is TRBJ2-6, the V gene TRBV29-1. CDR1 is SQVTM and CDR2 is ANQGSEA in the germline V gene. The CDR3 runs 14 residues. CDR3 loop: CSVESEAGANVLTF.

The chain employs TRBV29-1 and TRBJ1-1; TCRdb selects TRBD1, and the lack of DNA leaves this call unchecked. Germline CDR1 and CDR2: SQVTM and ANQGSEA. The CDR3 consists of 12 residues. This CDR3 reads CSVRQGRTEAFF.

V is TRBV7-9 and J is TRBJ1-2; lacking DNA, the TRBD1 call made by TCRdb goes unchecked. Germline V gene lookup returns CDR1 SEHNR and CDR2 FQNEAQ (reference sequence). CDR3 length: 16 residues. This chain's CDR3 is CASSRDRGRANYGYTF.

The genes are TRBV6-5 and TRBJ2-2; with no DNA, the TCRdb D assignment of TRBD1 cannot be verified. The germline gives CDR1 MNHEY, CDR2 SVGAGI. There are 15 residues in the CDR3. Here the CDR3 reads CASSYGRMGTGELFF.

This rearrangement joins TRBV30 to TRBJ2-1; TCRdb outputs TRBD2, but without DNA this stays unchecked. The CDR3 length is 13 residues. Germline CDR1 GTSNPN, CDR2 SVGIG (reference sequence). The CDR3: CAWRIAGGREQFF.

The chain combines TRBV5-1 with TRBJ1-2. Germline V gives CDR1 SGHRS, CDR2 YFSETQ. This CDR3 is 15 amino acids long. The CDR3 protein is CASSPGPNEYYGYTF.

The chain combines TRBV4-2 with TRBJ2-2; there is no DNA to check the TCRdb D call of TRBD1. CDR3 length: 19 residues. CDR1 LGHNA and CDR2 YNFKEQ come from the germline V gene. CDR3 loop: CASSQLRTGGFVGTGELFF.

The rearrangement uses TRBV2 and TRBJ2-3. CDR3 length: 12 residues. CDR1 is SNHLY, CDR2 FYNNEI, per germline. The chain's CDR3 is CASTSLIDTQYF.

J is TRBJ2-1 and V is TRBV14. Germline V gives CDR1 SGHDN, CDR2 FVKESK. CDR3 length equals 15 residues. CDR3 loop: CASSQDQFLINEQFF.

CDR3 amino acids: CASSQEALAGGVQYF. V is TRBV4-2 and J is TRBJ2-7; as DNA is missing, the TRBD2 call by TCRdb cannot be tested. The germline V gene encodes CDR1 LGHNA and CDR2 YNFKEQ. The CDR3 has 15 residues.

The rearrangement uses TRBV7-6 and TRBJ1-1. The CDR3 totals 16 residues. Germline CDR1 and CDR2: SGHVS and FNYEAQ. The CDR3 is CASNRQPRGGGTEAFF.

The rearrangement joins TRBV20-1 to TRBJ2-7. The CDR3 loop spans 16 amino acids. CDR1 DFQATT and CDR2 SNEGSKA come from the germline V gene (reference sequence). The CDR3 sequence is CSARDVLLGLTYEQYF.

The rearrangement joins TRBV7-2 to TRBJ1-4. Germline-derived CDR1 and CDR2 are SGHTA and FQGNSA. This CDR3 comprises 15 residues. This CDR3 is CASSPELRTNEKLFF.

V gene TRBV7-9 combines with J gene TRBJ2-1; TCRdb's D call of TRBD2 is untestable without DNA. Per the germline V gene, CDR1 is SEHNR and CDR2 is FQNEAQ (reference sequence). CDR3 size: 11 residues. Here the CDR3 reads CASNWGGFEFF. Full variable domain (outside the CDR3, taken from reference TRBV7-9 and TRBJ2-1): DTGVSQNPRHKITKRGQNVTFRCDPISEHNRLYWYRQTLGQGPEFLTYFQNEAQLEKSRLLSDRFSAERPKGSFSTLEIQRTEQGDSAMYLCASNWGGFEFFGPGTRLTVL.

This sequence joins TRBV7-2 and TRBJ1-1. Germline assignment: CDR1 SGHTA and CDR2 FQGNSA. The CDR3 contains 14 residues. CDR3 loop: CASSALVEYSEAFF.

The CDR3 region is CASSLGLGGGLYEQFF. The rearrangement joins TRBV12-3 or TRBV12-4 to TRBJ2-1; TCRdb's D gene call, TRBD1, goes unchecked for lack of DNA. The CDR3 length is 16 residues.

The chain couples TRBV29-1 to TRBJ2-5; absent DNA, TCRdb's TRBD1 call cannot be checked. Germline assignment: CDR1 SQVTM and CDR2 ANQGSEA. The CDR3 has 16 residues. This CDR3 reads CSVEGPGTGVLETQYF.

V and J are TRBV12-3 or TRBV12-4 and TRBJ2-1; absent DNA, TCRdb's TRBD2 call cannot be checked. This CDR3 spans 15 amino acids. CDR3 residues: CASSSWWERSDEQFF.

V is TRBV20-1 and J is TRBJ2-1. CDR1 and CDR2 from the germline V gene are DFQATT and SNEGSKA (reference sequence). The CDR3 loop spans 16 amino acids. This CDR3 reads CSARATSIVSYNEQFF.

V usage is TRBV18 and J usage is TRBJ2-5; TCRdb picks TRBD2, but there is no DNA to check that call. The CDR3 has 16 residues. The germline V gene encodes CDR1 KGHSH and CDR2 LQKENI. The CDR3: CASSPLTSGNQETQYF.